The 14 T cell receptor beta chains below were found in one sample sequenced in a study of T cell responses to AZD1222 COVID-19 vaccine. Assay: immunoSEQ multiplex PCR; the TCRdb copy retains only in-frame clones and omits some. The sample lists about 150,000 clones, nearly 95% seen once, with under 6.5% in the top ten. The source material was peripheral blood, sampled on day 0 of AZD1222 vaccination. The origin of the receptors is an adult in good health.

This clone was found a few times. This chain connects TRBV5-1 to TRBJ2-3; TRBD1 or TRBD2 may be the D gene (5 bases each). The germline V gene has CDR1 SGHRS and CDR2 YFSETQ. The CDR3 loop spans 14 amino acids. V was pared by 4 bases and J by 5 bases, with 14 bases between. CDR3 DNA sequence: TGCGCCAGCAGCGGGGACCCTTCCTTAGATACGCAGTATTTT. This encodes CASSGDPSLDTQYF.

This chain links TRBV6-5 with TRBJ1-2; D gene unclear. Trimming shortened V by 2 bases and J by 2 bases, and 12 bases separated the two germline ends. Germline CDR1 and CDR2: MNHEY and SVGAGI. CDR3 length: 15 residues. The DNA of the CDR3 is TGTGCCAGCAGTTACGTAGGCGGGTCGAACTATGGCTACACCTTC. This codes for CASSYVGGSNYGYTF.

The CDR3 DNA follows: TGCAGCGTCGCTGGCCGGACTAAGCAGTACTTC. Translated, it gives CSVAGRTKQYF. This rearrangement joins TRBV29-1 to TRBJ2-7; possibly TRBD2 for D (6 bases). From germline, CDR1 is SQVTM and CDR2 ANQGSEA. Between the trimmed V and J ends, which lost 6 bases and 8 bases, there was a span of 14 bases. This CDR3 region has 11 residues.

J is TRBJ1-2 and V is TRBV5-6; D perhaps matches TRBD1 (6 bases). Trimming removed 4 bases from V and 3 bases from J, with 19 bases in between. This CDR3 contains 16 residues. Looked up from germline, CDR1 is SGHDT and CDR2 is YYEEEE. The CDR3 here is CASSLGVQGADYGYTF. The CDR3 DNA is TGTGCCAGCAGCCTAGGGGTACAGGGTGCGGACTATGGCTACACCTTC.

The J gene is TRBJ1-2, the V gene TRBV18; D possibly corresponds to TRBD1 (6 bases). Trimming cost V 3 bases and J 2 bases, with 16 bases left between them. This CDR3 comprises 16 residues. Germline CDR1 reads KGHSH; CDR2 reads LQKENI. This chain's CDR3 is CASSPSDRASNYGYTF. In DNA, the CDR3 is TGTGCCAGCTCACCCTCGGACAGAGCAAGCAACTATGGCTACACCTTC.

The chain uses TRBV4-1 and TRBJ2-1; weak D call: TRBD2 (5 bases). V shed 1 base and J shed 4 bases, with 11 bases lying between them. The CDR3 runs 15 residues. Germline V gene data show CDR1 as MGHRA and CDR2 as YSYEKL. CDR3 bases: TGCGCCAGCAGCCAAGGGGGAGTCTGGTACAATGAGCAGTTCTTC. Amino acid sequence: CASSQGGVWYNEQFF.

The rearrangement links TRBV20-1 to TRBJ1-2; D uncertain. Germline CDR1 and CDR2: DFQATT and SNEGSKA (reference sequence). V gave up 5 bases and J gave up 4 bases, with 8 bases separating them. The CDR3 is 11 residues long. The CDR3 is CSAQTAYGYTF. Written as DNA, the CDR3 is TGCAGTGCTCAAACGGCCTATGGCTACACCTTC.

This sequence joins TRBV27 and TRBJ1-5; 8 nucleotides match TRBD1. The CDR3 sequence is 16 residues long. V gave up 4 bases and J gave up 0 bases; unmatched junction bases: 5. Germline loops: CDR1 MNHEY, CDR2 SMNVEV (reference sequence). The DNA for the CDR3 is TGTGCCAGCAGTTCCCTCGGACAGGGTAGCAATCAGCCCCAGCATTTT. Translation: CASSSLGQGSNQPQHF.

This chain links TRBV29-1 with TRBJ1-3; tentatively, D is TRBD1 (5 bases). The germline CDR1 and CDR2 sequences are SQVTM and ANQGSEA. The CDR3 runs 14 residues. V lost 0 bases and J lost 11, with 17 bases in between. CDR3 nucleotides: TGCAGCGTTGAAGATCTGGGACCCCGCGGCTCCATATATTTT. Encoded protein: CSVEDLGPRGSIYF.

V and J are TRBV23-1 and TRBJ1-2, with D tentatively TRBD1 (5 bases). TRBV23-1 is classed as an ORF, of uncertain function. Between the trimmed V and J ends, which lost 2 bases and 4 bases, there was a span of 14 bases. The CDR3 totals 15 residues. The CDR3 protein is CASSQRRAGTYGYTF. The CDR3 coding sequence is TGCGCCAGCAGTCAAAGACGGGCAGGGACCTATGGCTACACCTTC.

The CDR3 loop reads CASSLRTAGNTGELFF. The DNA of the CDR3 is TGCGCCAGCAGCTTACGGACAGCGGGAAACACCGGGGAGCTGTTTTTT. V usage is TRBV5-1 and J usage is TRBJ2-2, with TRBD2 as a possible D gene (7 bases). This CDR3 is 16 amino acids long. Germline CDR1 and CDR2: SGHRS and YFSETQ. V lost 2 bases to trimming and J lost 2 bases, with 13 bases between them.

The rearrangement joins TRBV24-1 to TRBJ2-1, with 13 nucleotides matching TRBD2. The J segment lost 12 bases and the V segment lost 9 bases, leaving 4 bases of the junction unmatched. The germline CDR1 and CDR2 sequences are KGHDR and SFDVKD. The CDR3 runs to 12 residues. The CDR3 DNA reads TGTGCCACCGGGACTAGCGGGACCCCGCAGTTCTTC. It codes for CATGTSGTPQFF.

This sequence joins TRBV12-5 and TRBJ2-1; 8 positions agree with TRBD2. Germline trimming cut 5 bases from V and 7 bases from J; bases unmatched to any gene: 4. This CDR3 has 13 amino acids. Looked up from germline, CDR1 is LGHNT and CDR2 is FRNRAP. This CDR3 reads CASGGAGGNEQFF. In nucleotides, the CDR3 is TGTGCTAGTGGTGGCGCGGGGGGAAATGAGCAGTTCTTC. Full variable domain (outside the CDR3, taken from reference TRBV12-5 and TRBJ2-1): DARVTQTPRHKVTEMGQEVTMRCQPILGHNTVFWYRQTMMQGLELLAYFRNRAPLDDSGMPKDRFSAEMPDATLATLKIQPSEPRDSAVYFCASGGAGGNEQFFGPGTRLTVL.

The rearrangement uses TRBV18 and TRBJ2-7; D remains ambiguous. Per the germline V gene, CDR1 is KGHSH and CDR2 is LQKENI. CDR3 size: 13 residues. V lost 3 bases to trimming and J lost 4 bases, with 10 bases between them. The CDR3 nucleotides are TGTGCCAGCTCACCCGGACCTGATTACGAGCAGTACTTC. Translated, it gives CASSPGPDYEQYF.